This T cell receptor beta chain was found in a study of T cells after yellow fever vaccination. Turning to the study itself: Researchers used SMART-Seq v4 Ultra Low Input to prepare fractions that had low cell numbers.

Overall study results and limits: Reappearance after the booster was seen for most primary-vaccination clones, at 95% to 97% CD4 and roughly 90% CD8. Weaker overall was a secondary response that nonetheless peaked faster, on day 5 versus 15.

V was shortened by 4 bases and J by 4 bases, with 8 bases between the two germline ends. Germline-derived CDR1 and CDR2 are SGHRS and YFSETQ. This CDR3 is 12 amino acids long. This clonotype came up many times. Its antigen is undetermined. As TCR cDNA was made by 5'RACE template switching, a universal primer site and UMIs were added. One entry per CDR3 protein, called by TCRdb with MiXCR from the 5' RACE reads. The table includes over 300,000 distinct CDR3 sequences, roughly 6.8% detected once. This TCR was sampled from a man aged 18 to 30 who received the YFV17D yellow fever vaccine. The chain combines TRBV5-1 with TRBJ1-1; D is unresolved. Specimen: PBMCs, collected about 49 days after the first yellow fever vaccination. The CDR3 region has the DNA TGCGCCAGCAGCCCTCTGGGCACTGAAGCTTTCTTT. Protein product: CASSPLGTEAFF.